The 8 T cell receptor beta chains in this list originate from one sample, sequenced in a study of vaccination and CD4 T cells after COVID-19. Oncomine TCR Beta short-read sequencing was applied to DNA from cultured CD4+ T cells. MiXCR, run by TCRdb on the PCR reads, gives a single entry per CDR3 protein. This sample has about 20,000 distinct CDR3 sequences, with around 60% found just once. The treatment was: 10-day PBMC culture with coronavirus spike peptide pools or control peptides (ViraFEST assay). These receptors have no identified antigens. Source: CD4+ T cells from blood, cultured in vitro, taken after SARS-CoV-2 vaccination. All receptors come from a human donor who had recovered from COVID-19.

The rearrangement joins TRBV27 to TRBJ1-1; 8 nucleotides agree with TRBD1. Germline V lookup: CDR1 MNHEY, CDR2 SMNVEV (reference sequence). The trim removed 2 bases at V and 0 bases at J, leaving 14 bases unmatched. This CDR3 spans 19 amino acids. CDR3 in amino acids: CASSLRPKGGDRLNTEAFF. Written as DNA, the CDR3 is TGTGCCAGCAGTTTACGGCCCAAAGGAGGGGACAGGTTGAACACTGAAGCTTTCTTT.

This clonotype occurred a few times. V usage is TRBV27 and J usage is TRBJ1-2; TRBD1 might be the D (6 bases). Germline loops: CDR1 MNHEY, CDR2 SMNVEV (reference sequence). V gave up 4 bases and J gave up 2 bases, with 8 bases separating them. The CDR3 sequence is 13 residues long. The CDR3: CASSSQGNYGYTF. Here the CDR3 DNA reads TGTGCCAGCAGTTCCCAGGGGAACTATGGCTACACCTTC.

V usage is TRBV20-1 and J usage is TRBJ1-1; no firm D call. Trimming removed 2 bases from V and 1 base from J, with 5 bases in between. This CDR3 comprises 12 residues. Germline V gene sequence: CDR1 DFQATT, CDR2 SNEGSKA (reference sequence). CDR3 DNA sequence: TGCAGTGCTAGAAAGGGGAACACTGAAGCTTTCTTT. Its translation is CSARKGNTEAFF.

The V and J genes are TRBV6-2 or TRBV6-3 and TRBJ1-5; 9 nucleotides line up with TRBD1. The CDR3 spans 14 residues. Germline V gives CDR1 MNHEY, CDR2 SVGEGT. The V and J ends lost 8 bases and 6 bases, in that order; junction bases with no gene match: 8. CDR3 region: CASRVTGGSQPQHF. In DNA, the CDR3 is TGTGCCAGCCGAGTGACAGGGGGGAGTCAGCCCCAGCATTTT.

The rearrangement uses TRBV11-2 and TRBJ2-2, with D possibly matching TRBD2 (6 bases). The CDR3 covers 15 residues. The V and J ends lost 4 bases and 1 base respectively, with 10 bases between them. Germline CDR1 is SGHAT and CDR2 is FQNNGV. DNA of the CDR3: TGTGCCAGCAGCTCCTCCGGGGGGAACACCGGGGAGCTGTTTTTT. This sequence encodes CASSSSGGNTGELFF.

The chain uses TRBV20-1 and TRBJ1-5; TRBD1 is a possible D gene (5 bases). Trimming left V 5 bases short and J 3 bases short, with 11 bases between. The CDR3 runs to 13 residues. Germline V gene data show CDR1 as DFQATT and CDR2 as SNEGSKA (reference sequence). CDR3 sequence reads: CSARGDVNQPQHF. The CDR3, as DNA: TGCAGTGCTCGTGGGGACGTCAATCAGCCCCAGCATTTT.

V is TRBV7-8 and J is TRBJ2-3; D is unresolved. The CDR3 sequence is 14 residues long. Per germline, CDR1 SGHVS and CDR2 FQNEAQ. The germline V and J ends were trimmed by 0 bases and 3 bases, with 7 bases remaining between them. The CDR3 here is CASSLALGTDTQYF. The CDR3 DNA reads as TGTGCCAGCAGCTTAGCGCTTGGAACAGATACGCAGTATTTT.

The genes are TRBV5-5 and TRBJ2-3; 10 bases match TRBD1. J lost 0 bases, V lost 3 bases, and 7 bases had no gene match. The CDR3 length is 17 residues. CDR1 and CDR2 (germline): SGHKS, YYEKEE (reference sequence). As DNA, the CDR3 is TGTGCCAGCAGCTCAGGACAGGGGGTTCCTAGCACAGATACGCAGTATTTT. This translates into CASSSGQGVPSTDTQYF.